The 32 T cell receptor beta chains listed next were all sequenced from one sample in a study of cytomegalovirus exposure and HLA in healthy donors. PCR involved 60 Vbeta and 13 Jbeta primers. Measured with immunoSEQ multiplex PCR; TCRdb has only the in-frame clones, and not every one. The sample lists around 200,000 clones; over 60% were seen once. Sequenced sample: PBMCs. These TCRs come from a man younger than 35 in good health and CMV-seronegative.

This chain joins TRBV10-3 and TRBJ2-6; perhaps TRBD1 as D (5 bases). Trimming pared 6 bases from V and 2 bases from J, leaving 8 bases between. The germline V gene has CDR1 ENHRY and CDR2 SYGVKD. CDR3 size: 14 residues. CDR3 sequence: CAIRGPAGANVLTF. The CDR3 nucleotides are TGTGCCATCAGGGGGCCTGCTGGGGCCAACGTCCTGACTTTC.

This chain connects TRBV30 to TRBJ1-5; a weak D match, TRBD1 (5 bases). Germline V gene data show CDR1 as GTSNPN and CDR2 as SVGIG (reference sequence). The CDR3 is 17 residues long. V was cut by 0 bases and J by 1 base, with 16 bases left in between. The CDR3 sequence is CAWSVKGWTLSNQPQHF. The CDR3 DNA reads as TGTGCCTGGAGTGTAAAGGGGTGGACCTTAAGCAATCAGCCCCAGCATTTT.

This rearrangement joins TRBV6-6 to TRBJ2-2, with 8 positions matching TRBD2. The V segment lost 2 bases and the J segment 3 bases; nucleotides outside the gene matches: 5. From germline, CDR1 is MNHNY and CDR2 SVGAGI (reference sequence). The CDR3 loop spans 16 amino acids. CDR3 sequence reads: CASSYTGGADTGELFF. The CDR3 nucleotides are TGTGCCAGCAGTTACACGGGGGGGGCTGACACCGGGGAGCTGTTTTTT.

This clone was found once. The rearrangement joins TRBV5-6 to TRBJ1-6; D perhaps matches TRBD1 (5 bases). Germline V gives CDR1 SGHDT, CDR2 YYEEEE. V was trimmed by 7 bases and J by 0 bases, leaving 17 bases between them. The CDR3 loop spans 17 amino acids. The CDR3 sequence is CASGNTGASSYNSPLHF. CDR3 DNA: TGTGCCAGCGGTAATACAGGTGCGAGCTCCTATAATTCACCCCTCCACTTT. Supplemented by reference TRBV5-6 and TRBJ1-6, the full variable domain reads DAGVTQSPTHLIKTRGQQVTLRCSPKSGHDTVSWYQQALGQGPQFIFQYYEEEERQRGNFPDRFSGHQFPNYSSELNVNALLLGDSALYLCASGNTGASSYNSPLHFGNGTRLTVT.

This clone was recorded once. V and J are TRBV4-2 and TRBJ2-2; maybe TRBD2 (6 bases). The CDR3 length is 19 residues. In germline, CDR1 is LGHNA, CDR2 YNFKEQ. The V gene lost 6 bases and the J gene lost 2 bases, with 25 bases spanning the gap. The CDR3 DNA follows: TGTGCCAGCAGGACTGTCGGGGACTGGTCCCAACAAAACACCGGGGAGCTGTTTTTT. Translated, it gives CASRTVGDWSQQNTGELFF.

J is TRBJ2-1 and V is TRBV6-1, with TRBD1 matching over 9 bases. The trim removed 2 bases at V and 9 bases at J, leaving 8 bases unmatched. The germline V gene encodes CDR1 MNHNS and CDR2 SASEGT. The CDR3 has 15 amino acids. The CDR3 DNA sequence: TGTGCCAGCAGTGAACGGACAGGGGTGAGTGTTGAGCAGTTCTTC. It yields the protein CASSERTGVSVEQFF.

V gene TRBV28 combines with J gene TRBJ1-2; a weak D match, TRBD1 (5 bases). This CDR3 comprises 12 residues. V dropped 9 bases and J dropped 2 bases, with 10 bases sitting between them. Germline assignment: CDR1 MDHEN and CDR2 SYDVKM. CDR3 sequence: CASGGGNYGYTF. CDR3 nucleotides: TGTGCCAGTGGGGGGGGGAACTATGGCTACACCTTC.

The chain combines TRBV4-1 with TRBJ2-5; 7 nucleotides agree with TRBD1. The length of the CDR3 is 16 residues. V was clipped by 0 bases and J by 7 bases; unmatched bases: 11. Germline V lookup: CDR1 MGHRA, CDR2 YSYEKL. The CDR3 spells CASSQDLSWTGGTQYF. In DNA, the CDR3 is TGCGCCAGCAGCCAAGATTTAAGCTGGACAGGTGGGACCCAGTACTTC.

This rearrangement joins TRBV9 to TRBJ2-5, with 7 bases aligning to TRBD1. This CDR3 is built from 13 residues. The junction had 1 base not matched to a gene; V was cut back by 3 bases and J by 2 bases. Germline CDR1 reads SGDLS; CDR2 reads YYNGEE. CDR3 sequence (DNA): TGTGCCAGCAGCGCAGGGGGACAAGAGACCCAGTACTTC. It is translated as CASSAGGQETQYF.

The chain uses TRBV27 and TRBJ2-7; possibly TRBD1 for D (5 bases). The V gene's germline CDR1 is MNHEY and CDR2 SMNVEV (reference sequence). The CDR3 runs to 13 residues. The V end was cut by 6 bases, the J end by 2 bases, with 11 bases between. CDR3 sequence: CASRATEAYEQYF. As DNA, the CDR3 is TGTGCCAGCAGGGCGACAGAAGCCTACGAGCAGTACTTC.

CDR3 DNA: TGCGCCAGCAGCCAAGATGCCCCCTTCGGCGGTGGTAGCACAGATACGCAGTATTTT. It codes for CASSQDAPFGGGSTDTQYF. The chain has TRBV4-3 and TRBJ2-3; no clear D. Germline V gene data show CDR1 as LGHNA and CDR2 as YSLEER. Trimming took off 0 bases at V and 0 bases at J, with 19 bases between the two ends. This CDR3 spans 19 amino acids.

A single count supports this clone. The V and J genes are TRBV7-3 and TRBJ2-5, with 12 bases lining up with TRBD2. Unmatched junction bases numbered 6, after V lost 5 bases and J lost 5 bases. The V gene's germline CDR1 is SGHTA and CDR2 FQGTGA. The CDR3 is 15 residues long. The CDR3, as DNA: TGTGCCAGCAGCGCGACTAGCGGGGGAGGGGAGACCCAGTACTTC. Amino acid sequence: CASSATSGGGETQYF.

The rearrangement links TRBV6-6 to TRBJ2-7; 12 bases are shared with TRBD2. Germline assignment: CDR1 MNHNY and CDR2 SVGAGI (reference sequence). J lost 0 bases, V lost 8 bases, and 8 bases had no gene match. The CDR3 length is 16 residues. CDR3 loop: CASCPTSGGTSYEQYF. CDR3 nucleotides: TGTGCCAGCTGTCCCACTAGCGGGGGGACCTCCTACGAGCAGTACTTC.

In DNA, the CDR3 is TGTGCCTGGAGTGTAGTGAGGACAAGCTCTGGGGCCAACGTCCTGACTTTC. Translating gives CAWSVVRTSSGANVLTF. V gene TRBV30 combines with J gene TRBJ2-6; D possibly corresponds to TRBD1 (5 bases). The CDR3 has 17 residues. The V gene's germline CDR1 is GTSNPN and CDR2 SVGIG (reference sequence). Trimming took 0 bases from V and 0 from J, leaving 12 bases between them.

In its sample, this clone was seen a few times. This chain connects TRBV9 to TRBJ2-1; D uncertain. The V gene lost 0 bases and the J gene lost 9 bases, with 13 bases spanning the gap. CDR1 SGDLS and CDR2 YYNGEE come from the germline V gene. This CDR3 is 14 amino acids long. The CDR3 protein is CASSVDLGAGEQFF. Written as DNA, the CDR3 is TGTGCCAGCAGCGTAGATTTGGGCGCCGGTGAGCAGTTCTTC.

V usage is TRBV7-2 and J usage is TRBJ2-1; 9 bases align to TRBD2. CDR3 length: 14 residues. Germline trimming cut 2 bases from V and 8 bases from J; bases unmatched to any gene: 4. Germline assignment: CDR1 SGHTA and CDR2 FQGNSA. CDR3: CASSLYSGGDEQFF. The CDR3 bases are TGTGCCAGCAGCTTATATAGCGGGGGCGATGAGCAGTTCTTC.

The chain links TRBV7-3 to TRBJ2-5, with a possible D match to TRBD2 (6 bases). The germline CDR1 and CDR2 sequences are SGHTA and FQGTGA. V was trimmed by 1 base and J by 3 bases, leaving 12 bases between them. This CDR3 region has 15 residues. This chain's CDR3 is CASSLIGIAEETQYF. CDR3 nucleotides: TGTGCCAGCAGCTTAATAGGGATAGCGGAAGAGACCCAGTACTTC. Drawing the rest from reference TRBV7-3 and TRBJ2-5, the complete variable domain is GAGVSQTPSNKVTEKGKYVELRCDPISGHTALYWYRQSLGQGPEFLIYFQGTGAADDSGLPNDRFFAVRPEGSVSTLKIQRTERGDSAVYLCASSLIGIAEETQYFGPGTRLLVL.

This chain joins TRBV4-2 and TRBJ2-2, with D possibly matching TRBD2 (5 bases). The CDR3 sequence is 14 residues long. V gave up 7 bases and J gave up 2 bases, with 11 bases separating them. In germline, CDR1 is LGHNA, CDR2 YNFKEQ. CDR3 nucleotides: TGTGCCAGCACCCGGGAAGCCAACACCGGGGAGCTGTTTTTT. Its translation is CASTREANTGELFF.

This chain uses TRBV9 with TRBJ2-1; TRBD2 aligns across 8 bases. The CDR3 length is 17 residues. With V trimmed by 0 bases and J by 10 bases, 15 bases remained unmatched. Germline V gene data show CDR1 as SGDLS and CDR2 as YYNGEE. The CDR3 coding sequence is TGTGCCAGCAGCGTAGGTACAGGCGGGAGGCTTTCCGACGAGCAGTTCTTC. Translation gives CASSVGTGGRLSDEQFF.

The chain has TRBV2 and TRBJ1-3; unclear D gene. From germline, CDR1 is SNHLY and CDR2 FYNNEI. V was shortened by 4 bases and J by 4 bases, with 8 bases between the two germline ends. The length of the CDR3 is 13 residues. The CDR3 loop reads CASSGEAGNTIYF. CDR3 bases: TGTGCCAGCAGTGGAGAGGCAGGAAACACCATATATTTT.

The chain has TRBV7-2 and TRBJ1-5; a weak D match, TRBD1 (6 bases). This CDR3 contains 13 residues. V lost 5 bases and J lost 9, with 14 bases in between. Per germline, CDR1 SGHTA and CDR2 FQGNSA. The CDR3: CASSPDRSGPQHF. CDR3 nucleotides: TGTGCCAGCAGCCCTGACAGGTCCGGGCCCCAGCATTTT. The full variable domain, with the rest looked up from reference TRBV7-2 and TRBJ1-5, is GAGVSQSPSNKVTEKGKDVELRCDPISGHTALYWYRQSLGQGLEFLIYFQGNSAPDKSGLPSDRFSAERTGGSVSTLTIQRTQQEDSAVYLCASSPDRSGPQHFGDGTRLSIL.

The rearrangement links TRBV7-2 to TRBJ2-2; 11 bases match TRBD2. The CDR3 consists of 18 residues. In germline, CDR1 is SGHTA, CDR2 FQGNSA. With 5 bases clipped from V and 2 bases from J, the junction kept 10 bases outside the gene matches. CDR3 in amino acids: CASSPRASGGINTGELFF. The CDR3, as DNA: TGTGCCAGCAGCCCCCGGGCTAGCGGGGGGATCAACACCGGGGAGCTGTTTTTT. The complete variable domain, with remaining parts taken from reference TRBV7-2 and TRBJ2-2, reads GAGVSQSPSNKVTEKGKDVELRCDPISGHTALYWYRQSLGQGLEFLIYFQGNSAPDKSGLPSDRFSAERTGGSVSTLTIQRTQQEDSAVYLCASSPRASGGINTGELFFGEGSRLTVL.

The chain couples TRBV5-1 to TRBJ2-1, with D hard to call. Germline values: CDR1 SGHRS, CDR2 YFSETQ. Trimming took 0 bases from V and 10 from J, leaving 14 bases between them. The length of the CDR3 is 14 residues. The CDR3 here is CASSLGPPRKEQFF. The CDR3 DNA is TGCGCCAGCAGCTTGGGCCCCCCGCGCAAAGAGCAGTTCTTC. The full variable domain, its missing parts supplied by reference TRBV5-1 and TRBJ2-1, is KAGVTQTPRYLIKTRGQQVTLSCSPISGHRSVSWYQQTPGQGLQFLFEYFSETQRNKGNFPGRFSGRQFSNSRSEMNVSTLELGDSALYLCASSLGPPRKEQFFGPGTRLTVL.

The genes are TRBV9 and TRBJ1-3; D might be TRBD1 (6 bases). Trimming cost V 0 bases and J 8 bases, with 15 bases left between them. From germline, CDR1 is SGDLS and CDR2 YYNGEE. This CDR3 is built from 15 residues. Here the CDR3 DNA reads TGTGCCAGCAGCGTAGGGTACAGGGAGAGGTACACCATATATTTT. Translating it yields CASSVGYRERYTIYF.

The chain couples TRBV7-9 to TRBJ2-3; TRBD2 agrees at 7 bases. The CDR3 has 15 amino acids. Losses at the gene ends were 2 bases for V and 2 bases for J; bases not matched to a gene: 4. The germline gives CDR1 SEHNR, CDR2 FQNEAQ (reference sequence). The CDR3 sequence is CASSLSGGFTDTQYF. CDR3 coding DNA: TGTGCCAGCAGCTTATCGGGGGGATTCACAGATACGCAGTATTTT.

The chain carries TRBV29-1 and TRBJ2-1, with 8 positions matching TRBD2. With V trimmed by 6 bases and J by 8 bases, 15 bases remained unmatched. The CDR3 is 15 amino acids. Germline assignment: CDR1 SQVTM and CDR2 ANQGSEA. The CDR3 DNA reads TGCAGCGTCCCGGGGGGGACGGGAGTCAGAGATGAGCAGTTCTTC. This translates into CSVPGGTGVRDEQFF.

This sequence joins TRBV18 and TRBJ2-3; a weak D match, TRBD2 (6 bases). The CDR3 covers 13 residues. Trimming shortened V by 9 bases and J by 7 bases, and 17 bases separated the two germline ends. The germline CDR1 and CDR2 sequences are KGHSH and LQKENI. The CDR3 region is CASTGGLEYTQYF. The CDR3 coding sequence is TGTGCCAGTACCGGGGGTCTCGAATATACGCAGTATTTT. The entire variable domain, with the rest obtained from reference TRBV18 and TRBJ2-3, is as follows: NAGVMQNPRHLVRRRGQEARLRCSPMKGHSHVYWYRQLPEEGLKFMVYLQKENIIDESGMPKERFSAEFPKEGPSILRIQQVVRGDSAAYFCASTGGLEYTQYFGPGTRLTVL.

The CDR3 here is CASSPSRDRLSYGYTF. Written as DNA, the CDR3 is TGTGCCAGCAGTCCATCCCGGGACAGACTTTCGTATGGCTACACCTTC. This chain links TRBV27 with TRBJ1-2; 7 bases align to TRBD1. V was pared by 5 bases and J by 5 bases, with 14 bases of the junction left unmatched. From germline, CDR1 is MNHEY and CDR2 SMNVEV (reference sequence). CDR3 length: 16 amino acids.

A few counts support this clone. This chain connects TRBV7-9 to TRBJ2-5; no reliable D call. The CDR3 consists of 15 residues. The V end was cut by 3 bases, the J end by 3 bases, with 14 bases between. Germline CDR1 SEHNR, CDR2 FQNEAQ (reference sequence). CDR3 sequence reads: CASSFLATFEETQYF. The CDR3 coding sequence is TGTGCCAGCAGCTTCCTTGCTACCTTCGAAGAGACCCAGTACTTC.

V and J are TRBV7-9 and TRBJ1-6; 11 bases match TRBD1. With 1 base clipped from V and 7 bases from J, the junction kept 6 bases outside the gene matches. The CDR3 contains 17 residues. Germline-derived CDR1 and CDR2 are SEHNR and FQNEAQ (reference sequence). The CDR3 nucleotides are TGTGCCAGCAGCTTAGACGGGACAGGGGGTAGGAATTCACCCCTCCACTTT. Encoded protein: CASSLDGTGGRNSPLHF.

A single count supports this clone. This chain links TRBV6-6 with TRBJ1-5; 7 nucleotides line up with TRBD1. V dropped 6 bases and J dropped 8; count of bases not matched to a gene: 10. Germline V CDR1 and CDR2: MNHNY, SVGAGI (reference sequence). The CDR3 has 14 amino acids. The CDR3 coding sequence is TGTGCCAGCAGAATTGACAGGGTAACGAAGCCCCAGCATTTT. It is translated as CASRIDRVTKPQHF.

The chain carries TRBV28 and TRBJ1-5; 9 positions agree with TRBD1. Germline loops: CDR1 MDHEN, CDR2 SYDVKM. There are 16 residues in the CDR3. V trimming: 4 bases; J trimming: 1 base; junction bases outside the gene matches: 5. This CDR3 is CASSWGQGVSNQPQHF. The CDR3 DNA follows: TGTGCCAGCAGTTGGGGACAGGGAGTCAGCAATCAGCCCCAGCATTTT.